This T cell receptor (beta chain) was observed in a study of T-cell reconstitution after alpha-beta-depleted transplantation in children. Whole-study findings and limits: Once a year had passed after transplant, T-cell counts and diversity came mostly from newly produced T cells. The high TCRbeta diversity at day 60 in some patients came from surviving recipient T cells and thymic progenitors. As was reported, about two months after transplant, alpha-beta T cells came from several hundred expanded graft clones.

This clonotype was counted at least ten times. Its antigen remains unidentified. The authors prepared the TCRbeta library with unique molecular identifiers. From the PCR reads, TCRdb called clonotypes with MiXCR, one entry per CDR3 protein. This sample has 200,000 or so distinct CDR3 sequences, with 5% to 7.5% found just once. The CDR3 spans 15 residues. The germline CDR1 and CDR2 sequences are KGHDR and SFDVKD. J was trimmed by 2 bases and V by 2 bases; bases with no gene match: 3. The sample consisted of PBMCs, taken before TCRalphabeta/CD19-depleted stem cell transplant. This receptor was taken from a girl younger than two with combined immunodeficiency, due to receive a stem cell transplant. The genes are TRBV24-1 and TRBJ2-7; 9 bases line up with TRBD1. The CDR3 is CATSDSGDRAYEQYF. For the CDR3, the DNA is TGTGCCACCAGTGATTCAGGGGACAGGGCCTACGAGCAGTACTTC.